The 2 T cell receptor beta chains given below trace back to one sample, sequenced in a study of control samples from healthy donors and cancer patients. The assay was immunoSEQ multiplex PCR, and TCRdb's table has in-frame clones only and misses some. This sample carries about 83,000 clones, 90% to 95% of them seen once, and the ten largest clones take 15% to 20%. Sequenced material: blood. All receptors come from a man between 45 and 60 years old in good health.

The rearrangement uses TRBV6-5 and TRBJ1-1, with D maybe TRBD1 (6 bases). Germline loops: CDR1 MNHEY, CDR2 SVGAGI. V lost 5 bases and J 7 bases, leaving 14 bases between the germline ends. The CDR3 covers 13 residues. The CDR3 spells CASSLPPGVEAFF. In DNA, the CDR3 is TGTGCCAGCAGTCTCCCCCCAGGGGTTGAAGCTTTCTTT.

This clone was recorded only once. Written as DNA, the CDR3 is TGTGCCAGCAGCGTAACAAAGGGGATTGGCACTGAAGCTTTCTTT. It is translated as CASSVTKGIGTEAFF. This chain links TRBV9 with TRBJ1-1, with D maybe TRBD1 (5 bases). This CDR3 has 15 amino acids. From germline, CDR1 is SGDLS and CDR2 YYNGEE. With 1 base removed from V and 4 bases from J, the gap between germline ends came to 14 bases. Using reference TRBV9 and TRBJ1-1 for the parts outside the CDR3, the full variable domain is DSGVTQTPKHLITATGQRVTLRCSPRSGDLSVYWYQQSLDQGLQFLIQYYNGEERAKGNILERFSAQQFPDLHSELNLSSLELGDSALYFCASSVTKGIGTEAFFGQGTRLTVV.